The T cell receptor (beta chain) under discussion was sequenced for a study of shared clonotypes between healthy human individuals. Study-wide context: Each donor's CD4 naive and CD4 memory cells filled three plates apiece, CD8 naive two, and CD8 memory one. General study results and limits: Only a few donors were included, so the genetic and exposure-history diversity represented was limited. At large depth, rarefaction still showed sorted-subset sequencing to be incomplete.

Repertoires were generated with immunoSEQ multiplex PCR, while TCRdb's copy carries only in-frame clones and drops some. The sample records about 510,000 clones, 90% to 96% being singletons. A remark on this clone: Its antigen is not identified.

Adults of Caucasian background living in Nashville, Tennessee made up all donors. There are 15 residues in the CDR3. The germline gives CDR1 SGHAT, CDR2 FQNNGV. Trimming stripped 4 bases from V and 2 bases from J, with 14 bases between. The sample was naive CD4+ T cells sorted from blood. Specified subset: CD45RA+ positively selected. The rearrangement joins TRBV11-2 to TRBJ2-5; the D is unclear. The receptor was derived from a woman in her twenties or thirties in good health. The DNA for the CDR3 is TGTGCCAGCAGCTGGCCTGGACGGCGGCAAGAGACCCAGTACTTC. Its translation is CASSWPGRRQETQYF.